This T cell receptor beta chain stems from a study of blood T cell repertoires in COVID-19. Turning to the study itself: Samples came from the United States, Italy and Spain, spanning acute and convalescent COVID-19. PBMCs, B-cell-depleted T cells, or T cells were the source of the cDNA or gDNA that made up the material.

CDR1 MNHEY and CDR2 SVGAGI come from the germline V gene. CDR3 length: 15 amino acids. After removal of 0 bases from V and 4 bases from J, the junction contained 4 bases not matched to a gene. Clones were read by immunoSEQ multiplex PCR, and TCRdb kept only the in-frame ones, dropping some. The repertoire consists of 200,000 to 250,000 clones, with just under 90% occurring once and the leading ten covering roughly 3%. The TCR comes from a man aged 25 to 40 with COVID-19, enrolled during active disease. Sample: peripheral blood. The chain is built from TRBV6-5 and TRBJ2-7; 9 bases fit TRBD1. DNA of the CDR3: TGTGCCAGCAGTTACTCGACAGGGGGAGATTACGAGCAGTACTTC. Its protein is CASSYSTGGDYEQYF.